Here is one T cell receptor beta chain with its context. Its target is unknown. The entry originates in a study of pediatric ulcerative colitis. General study points: Clonal expansions reduced rectal repertoire diversity in acute severe colitis. No controls had the two rectal clonotypes shared by ulcerative colitis patients.

One to two pinch biopsies were taken from the rectum during colonoscopy. Up to 500,000 reads were sequenced per sample. Here immunoSEQ multiplex PCR was the method, and the copy in TCRdb shows in-frame clones only, minus some. Among fewer than 20,000 clones listed, 60% to 80% were seen once. Germline V lookup: CDR1 MNHEY, CDR2 SMNVEV (reference sequence). Trimming took 1 base from V and 1 from J, leaving 7 bases between them. The CDR3 has 14 amino acids. The sequence came from a boy younger than 18 who was a control in a study of pediatric ulcerative colitis. Sequencing was carried out using gut tissue. This chain links TRBV27 with TRBJ1-1; D is ambiguous. DNA of the CDR3: TGTGCCAGCAGTTTATGGCGGCAGAACACTGAAGCTTTCTTT. Protein sequence: CASSLWRQNTEAFF.